Listed here are 3 T cell receptor beta chains from one sample, sequenced in a study of beta chain features in type 1 diabetes. The investigators reverse transcribed all of the isolated RNA, so they sequenced expressed TCRB transcripts. Produced via immunoSEQ multiplex PCR; TCRdb's table is partial and in-frame only. The table has just over 450,000 clones, around 30% seen once. Sequenced material: naive CD4+ T cells from blood. These receptors all stem from a man younger than 35 in good health.

This clone was recorded a few times. The gene calls are TRBV7-9 and TRBJ1-5; 10 bases are a match to TRBD1. The CDR3 loop spans 17 amino acids. Germline V gene sequence: CDR1 SEHNR, CDR2 FQNEAQ (reference sequence). The J segment lost 3 bases and the V segment lost 5 bases, leaving 10 bases of the junction unmatched. The CDR3 DNA reads as TGTGCCAGCAGCCGAACGGCGACAGGGGGCTTCAATCAGCCCCAGCATTTT. Translating gives CASSRTATGGFNQPQHF.

This clone was detected a few times. This chain links TRBV7-9 with TRBJ2-7; D uncertain. Germline V gives CDR1 SEHNR, CDR2 FQNEAQ (reference sequence). V was shortened by 6 bases and J by 0 bases, with 18 bases between the two germline ends. CDR3 length: 16 amino acids. The DNA for the CDR3 is TGTGCCAGCAGTCCGAAAAGGACGGCTAACTCCTACGAGCAGTACTTC. Amino acids: CASSPKRTANSYEQYF. The variable domain in full, with the rest retrieved from reference TRBV7-9 and TRBJ2-7, is DTGVSQNPRHKITKRGQNVTFRCDPISEHNRLYWYRQTLGQGPEFLTYFQNEAQLEKSRLLSDRFSAERPKGSFSTLEIQRTEQGDSAMYLCASSPKRTANSYEQYFGPGTRLTVT.

This clone was counted a few times. The chain uses TRBV29-1 and TRBJ2-3; TRBD2 agrees at 7 bases. V shed 5 bases, J shed 4 bases, and the junction held 3 bases outside the gene matches. CDR1 and CDR2 (germline): SQVTM, ANQGSEA. The CDR3 runs to 12 residues. For the CDR3, the DNA is TGCAGCGTTAAACTAGCGCCAGATACGCAGTATTTT. Its protein is CSVKLAPDTQYF.